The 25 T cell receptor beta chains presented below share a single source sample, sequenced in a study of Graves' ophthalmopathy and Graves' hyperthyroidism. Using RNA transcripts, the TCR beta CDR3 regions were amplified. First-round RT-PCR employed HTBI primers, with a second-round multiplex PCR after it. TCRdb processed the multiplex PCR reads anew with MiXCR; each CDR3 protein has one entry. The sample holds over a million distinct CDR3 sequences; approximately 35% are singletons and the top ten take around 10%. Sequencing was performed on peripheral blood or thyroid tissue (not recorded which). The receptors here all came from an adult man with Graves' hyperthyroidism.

The CDR3 spells CASSVGIGNSPLHF. CDR3 in DNA: TGTGCCAGCAGCGTAGGAATAGGGAATTCACCCCTCCACTTT. The rearrangement joins TRBV9 to TRBJ1-6; D not resolved. CDR3 length: 14 residues. The V gene's germline CDR1 is SGDLS and CDR2 YYNGEE. V lost 0 bases and J lost 7, with 8 bases in between.

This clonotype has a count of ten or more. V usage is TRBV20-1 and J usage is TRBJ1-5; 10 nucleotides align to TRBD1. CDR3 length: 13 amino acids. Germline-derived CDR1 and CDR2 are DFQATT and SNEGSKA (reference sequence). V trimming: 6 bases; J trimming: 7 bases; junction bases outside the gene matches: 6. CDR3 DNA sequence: TGCAGTGCGGGGACAGGGGTCGGACAGCCCCAGCATTTT. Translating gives CSAGTGVGQPQHF.

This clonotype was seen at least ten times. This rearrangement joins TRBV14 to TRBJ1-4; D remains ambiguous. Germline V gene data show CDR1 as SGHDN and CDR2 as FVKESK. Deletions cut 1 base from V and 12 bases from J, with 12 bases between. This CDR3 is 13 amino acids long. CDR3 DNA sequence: TGTGCCAGCAGCCAAGGTGGGCAGAGGGAACTGTTTTTT. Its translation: CASSQGGQRELFF.

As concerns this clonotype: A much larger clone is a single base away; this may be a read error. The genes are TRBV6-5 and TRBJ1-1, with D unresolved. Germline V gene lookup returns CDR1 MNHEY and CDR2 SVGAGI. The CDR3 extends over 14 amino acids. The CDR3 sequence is CASSTEHPNTEVFF. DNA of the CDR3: TGTGCCAGCAGTACGGAACACCCGAACACTGAAGTTTTCTTT.

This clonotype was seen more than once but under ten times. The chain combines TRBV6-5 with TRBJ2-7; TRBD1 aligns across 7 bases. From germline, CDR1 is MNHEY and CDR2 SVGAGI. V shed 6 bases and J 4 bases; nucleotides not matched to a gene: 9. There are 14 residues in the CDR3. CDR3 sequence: CASRGPGQRYEQYF. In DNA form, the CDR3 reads TGTGCCAGCAGGGGACCGGGACAGAGATACGAGCAGTACTTC.

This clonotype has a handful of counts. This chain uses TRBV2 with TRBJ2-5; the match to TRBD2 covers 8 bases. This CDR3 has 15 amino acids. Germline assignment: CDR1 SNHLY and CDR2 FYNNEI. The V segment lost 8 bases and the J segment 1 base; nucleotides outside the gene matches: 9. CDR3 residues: CASSPPSGGQETQYF. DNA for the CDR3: TGTGCCAGCTCACCACCAAGCGGGGGCCAAGAGACCCAGTACTTC. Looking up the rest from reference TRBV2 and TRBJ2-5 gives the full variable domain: EPEVTQTPSHQVTQMGQEVILRCVPISNHLYFYWYRQILGQKVEFLVSFYNNEISEKSEIFDDQFSVERPDGSNFTLKIRSTKLEDSAMYFCASSPPSGGQETQYFGPGTRLLVL.

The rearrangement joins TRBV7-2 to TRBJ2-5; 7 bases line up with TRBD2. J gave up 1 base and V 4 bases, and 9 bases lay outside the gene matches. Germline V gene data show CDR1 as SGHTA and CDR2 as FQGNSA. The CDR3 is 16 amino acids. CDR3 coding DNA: TGTGCCAGCAGCTCTACCCCGGGGGGACGCCAAGAGACCCAGTACTTC. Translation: CASSSTPGGRQETQYF.

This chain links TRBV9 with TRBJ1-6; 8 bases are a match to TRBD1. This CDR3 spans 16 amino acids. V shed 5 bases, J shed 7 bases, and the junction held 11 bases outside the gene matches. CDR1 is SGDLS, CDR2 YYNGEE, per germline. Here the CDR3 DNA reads TGTGCCAGCAGGGACTCCTCGGACAGGGAAAATTCACCCCTCCACTTT. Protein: CASRDSSDRENSPLHF.

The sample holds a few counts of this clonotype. CDR3 nucleotides: TGCAGCGTTGAAGTGGGCCGATCGGCAGATACGCAGTATTTT. As protein: CSVEVGRSADTQYF. The chain couples TRBV29-1 to TRBJ2-3, with D unclear. Trimming stripped 1 base from V and 4 bases from J, with 12 bases between. This CDR3 spans 14 amino acids. Germline CDR1 reads SQVTM; CDR2 reads ANQGSEA.

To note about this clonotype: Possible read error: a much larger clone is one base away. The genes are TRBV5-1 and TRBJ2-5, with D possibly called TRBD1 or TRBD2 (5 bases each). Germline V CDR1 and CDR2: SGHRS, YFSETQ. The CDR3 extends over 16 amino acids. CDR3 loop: CASSLGTARIQEIQYF. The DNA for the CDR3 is TGCGCCAGCAGCCTCGGGACCGCCCGTATCCAAGAGATCCAGTACTTC.

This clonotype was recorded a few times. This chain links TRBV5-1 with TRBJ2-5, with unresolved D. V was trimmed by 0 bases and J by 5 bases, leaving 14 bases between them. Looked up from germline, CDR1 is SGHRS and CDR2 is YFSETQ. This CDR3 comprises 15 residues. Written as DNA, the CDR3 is TGCGCCAGCAGCTTGGCCCCAGGCCCCTGGGAGACCCAGTACTTC. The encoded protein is CASSLAPGPWETQYF.

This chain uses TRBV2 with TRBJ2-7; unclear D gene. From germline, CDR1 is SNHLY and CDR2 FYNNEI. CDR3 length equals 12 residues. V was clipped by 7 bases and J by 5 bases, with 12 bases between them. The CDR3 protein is CASIRSKDEQYF. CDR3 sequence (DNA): TGTGCCAGCATCAGGTCGAAGGACGAGCAGTACTTC.

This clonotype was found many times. This CDR3 is CASGRRTAKSSYNSPLHF. In DNA, the CDR3 is TGTGCCAGCGGACGAAGGACAGCAAAGAGCTCCTATAATTCACCCCTCCACTTT. The chain links TRBV12-3 or TRBV12-4 to TRBJ1-6; D perhaps matches TRBD1 (6 bases). V was pared by 8 bases and J by 0 bases, with 20 bases between. This CDR3 contains 18 residues.

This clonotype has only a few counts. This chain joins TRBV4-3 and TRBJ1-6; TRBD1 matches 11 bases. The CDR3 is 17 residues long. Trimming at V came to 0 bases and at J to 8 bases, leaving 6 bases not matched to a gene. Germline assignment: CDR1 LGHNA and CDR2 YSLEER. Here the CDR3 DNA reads TGCGCCAGCAGCCAAGATCGGGACAGGGGGTTATATTCACCCCTCCACTTT. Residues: CASSQDRDRGLYSPLHF.

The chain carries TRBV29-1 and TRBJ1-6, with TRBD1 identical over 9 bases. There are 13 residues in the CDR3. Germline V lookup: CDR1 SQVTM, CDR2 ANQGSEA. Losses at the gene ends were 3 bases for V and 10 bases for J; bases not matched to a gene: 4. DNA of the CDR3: TGCAGCGTTGAGGGGACAGGGAGATCACCCCTCCACTTT. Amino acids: CSVEGTGRSPLHF. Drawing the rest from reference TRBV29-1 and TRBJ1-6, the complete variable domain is SAVISQKPSRDICQRGTSLTIQCQVDSQVTMMFWYRQQPGQSLTLIATANQGSEATYESGFVIDKFPISRPNLTFSTLTVSNMSPEDSSIYLCSVEGTGRSPLHFGNGTRLTVT.

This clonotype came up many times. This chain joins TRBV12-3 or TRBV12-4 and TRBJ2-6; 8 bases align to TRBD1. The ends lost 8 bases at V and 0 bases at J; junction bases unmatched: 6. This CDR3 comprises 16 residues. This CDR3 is CASAGTGASGANVLTF. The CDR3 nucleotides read TGTGCCAGCGCTGGGACAGGCGCCTCTGGGGCCAACGTCCTGACTTTC.

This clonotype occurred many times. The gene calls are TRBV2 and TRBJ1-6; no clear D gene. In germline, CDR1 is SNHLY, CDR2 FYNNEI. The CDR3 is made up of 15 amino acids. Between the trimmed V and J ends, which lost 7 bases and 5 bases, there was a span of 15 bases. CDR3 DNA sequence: TGTGCCAGCAAACGTCGCATAGACAATAATTCACCCCTCCACTTT. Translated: CASKRRIDNNSPLHF.

The CDR3 nucleotides are TGTGCCAGCAGTTACTTGGGGGCGCAATATAATTCACCCCTCCACTTT. This gives the protein CASSYLGAQYNSPLHF. This chain connects TRBV6-6 to TRBJ1-6; possible D gene TRBD1, 6 bases. CDR1 MNHNY and CDR2 SVGAGI come from the germline V gene (reference sequence). Trimming removed 1 base from V and 4 bases from J, with 11 bases in between. The CDR3 runs to 16 residues.

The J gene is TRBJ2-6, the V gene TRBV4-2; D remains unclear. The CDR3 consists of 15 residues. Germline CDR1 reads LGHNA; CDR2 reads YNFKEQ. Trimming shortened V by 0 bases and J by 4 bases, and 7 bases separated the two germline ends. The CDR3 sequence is CASSQDLRGANVLTF. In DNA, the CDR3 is TGTGCCAGCAGCCAAGACCTCAGGGGGGCCAACGTCCTGACTTTC.

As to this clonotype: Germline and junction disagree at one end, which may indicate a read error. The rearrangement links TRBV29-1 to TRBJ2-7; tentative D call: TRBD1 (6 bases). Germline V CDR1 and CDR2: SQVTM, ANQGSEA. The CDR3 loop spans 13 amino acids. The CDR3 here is CSVVGAQAYEQYF. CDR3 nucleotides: TGCAGTGTTGTGGGGGCCCAAGCCTACGAGCAGTACTTC.

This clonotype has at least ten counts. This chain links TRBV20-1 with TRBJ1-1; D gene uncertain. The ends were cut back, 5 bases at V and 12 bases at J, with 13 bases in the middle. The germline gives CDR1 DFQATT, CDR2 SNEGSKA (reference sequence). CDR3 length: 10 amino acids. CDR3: CSAPDLKSFF. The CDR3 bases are TGCAGTGCTCCTGACCTAAAGTCTTTCTTT.

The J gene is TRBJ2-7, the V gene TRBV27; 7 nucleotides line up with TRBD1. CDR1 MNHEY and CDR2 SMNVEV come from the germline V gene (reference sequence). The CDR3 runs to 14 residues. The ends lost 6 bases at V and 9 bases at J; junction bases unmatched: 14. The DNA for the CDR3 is TGTGCCAGCAGGGAGATACCGGGACAGTGGGTGCAGTACTTC. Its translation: CASREIPGQWVQYF.

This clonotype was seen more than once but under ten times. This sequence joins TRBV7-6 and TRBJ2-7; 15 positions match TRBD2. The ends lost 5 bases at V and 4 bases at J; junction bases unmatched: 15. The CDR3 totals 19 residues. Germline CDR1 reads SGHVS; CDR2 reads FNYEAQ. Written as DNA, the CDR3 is TGTGCCAGCAGCCCCAGGACTAGCGGGAGGGCCGCTCCCCCGTACGAGCAGTACTTC. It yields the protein CASSPRTSGRAAPPYEQYF.

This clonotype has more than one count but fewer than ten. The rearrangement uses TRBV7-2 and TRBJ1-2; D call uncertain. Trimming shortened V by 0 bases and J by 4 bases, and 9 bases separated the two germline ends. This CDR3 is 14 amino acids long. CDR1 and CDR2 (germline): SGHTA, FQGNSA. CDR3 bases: TGTGCCAGCAGCTTAGCCACAGTTAGCTATGGCTACACCTTC. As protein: CASSLATVSYGYTF.

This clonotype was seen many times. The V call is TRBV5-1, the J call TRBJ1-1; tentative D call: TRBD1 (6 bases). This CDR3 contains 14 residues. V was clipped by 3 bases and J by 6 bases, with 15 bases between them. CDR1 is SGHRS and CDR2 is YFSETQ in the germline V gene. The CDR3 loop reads CASSSTGNSAEAFF. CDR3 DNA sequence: TGCGCCAGCAGCTCAACAGGGAATAGTGCTGAAGCTTTCTTT.